Listed below are T cell receptor beta chains from one sample, sequenced in a study of OX40 agonist ivuxolimab in advanced cancers. TCRdb keeps only in-frame clones here, not all; method: immunoSEQ multiplex PCR. The top ten clones hold 0.45% to 0.55% of a sample with tens of thousands of clones, 80% to 95% of them seen once. Sequencing was performed on CD4+ or CD8+ T cells sorted from blood, taken in a trial of the OX40 agonist ivuxolimab. The receptors derive from an adult with an advanced solid tumor such as melanoma, head and neck, liver or kidney cancer. Each CDR3 is given with its conserved first and last residue. A D gene is named only where the DNA matches it firmly. Clone size appears in some rows only: once, few, many, or a class for an expanded clone.

v_call	j_call	d_call	clone_size	cdr3_nt	cdr3_aa
TRBV6-1	TRBJ2-3	TRBD1	-	TGTGCCAGCAGGAGACCGGGACAGGGCACAGATACGCAGTATTTT	CASRRPGQGTDTQYF
TRBV7-2	TRBJ2-3	TRBD2	-	TGTGCCAGCAGCCTAGCGGGAAGCACAGATACGCAGTATTTT	CASSLAGSTDTQYF
TRBV2	TRBJ1-1	TRBD1	-	TGTGCCAGCCTCGGACAGGGGGCGTCTGAAGCTTTCTTT	CASLGQGASEAFF
TRBV6-1	TRBJ2-2	-	-	TGTGCCAGCAGTGTAATCAGAACCGGGGAGCTGTTTTTT	CASSVIRTGELFF
TRBV5-1	TRBJ2-2	TRBD1	-	TGCGCCAGCAGCTTGGCCGCAGGGGGTAACACCGGGGAGCTGTTTTTT	CASSLAAGGNTGELFF
TRBV4-3	TRBJ2-7	-	once	TGCGCCAGCAGCCCGTCCCGCACCTATTCCGAGCAGTACTTC	CASSPSRTYSEQYF
TRBV7-3	TRBJ2-5	-	-	TGTGCCAGCAGCCTCGGAAATAGGGAGACCCAGTACTTC	CASSLGNRETQYF
TRBV5-1	TRBJ2-1	TRBD2	once	TGCGCCAGCAGCTTGAATACAATGGCGGGAGCCAATGAGCAGTTCTTC	CASSLNTMAGANEQFF
TRBV23-1	TRBJ2-6	-	-	TGCGCCAGCAGTCAATCCCCCCCTGGGGCCAACGTCCTGACTTTC	CASSQSPPGANVLTF
TRBV7-3	TRBJ1-3	-	-	TGTGCCAGCAGCTTACAGGAAGGAAACACCATATATTTT	CASSLQEGNTIYF
TRBV2	TRBJ2-2	TRBD1	-	TGTGCCACCAAAGGACAGGGGGCGGTCGGGGAGCTGTTTTTT	CATKGQGAVGELFF
TRBV11-2	TRBJ2-5	TRBD2	once	TGTGCCAGCAGCTTAGGCCTAGCGGGTTTAGGGGAGACCCAGTACTTC	CASSLGLAGLGETQYF
TRBV2	TRBJ2-7	TRBD1	-	TGTGCCAGCACTATGGGACAGGAGCCTTACGAGCAGTACTTC	CASTMGQEPYEQYF
TRBV6-5	TRBJ1-5	TRBD1	-	TGTGCCAGCAGCCCTCAGGGGGGCAATCAGCCCCAGCATTTT	CASSPQGGNQPQHF
TRBV7-2	TRBJ2-1	TRBD1	-	TGTGCCAGCAGCTTGAGGGCGGGACAGGGACGAAATGAGCAGTTCTTC	CASSLRAGQGRNEQFF
TRBV6-8	TRBJ2-7	-	-	TGTGCCAGCAGGGGGGACTACGAGCAGTACTTC	CASRGDYEQYF
TRBV5-1	TRBJ2-2	-	-	TGCGCCAGCAGCTTGGGCAGGAACACCGGGGAGCTGTTTTTT	CASSLGRNTGELFF
TRBV27	TRBJ2-7	-	-	TGTGCCAGCAGTTCGCCGGGCCTCAGCTCCTACGAGCAGTACTTC	CASSSPGLSSYEQYF
TRBV7-6	TRBJ2-7	-	few	TGTGCCAGCAAAAATGGGGCAGGGGCCCCCTACGAGCAGTACTTC	CASKNGAGAPYEQYF
TRBV28	TRBJ2-7	-	-	TGTGCCAGCATTTCGGACAACCCACCCTACGAGCAGTACTTC	CASISDNPPYEQYF
TRBV7-2	TRBJ2-3	-	-	TGTGCCAGCTCAAAAACTAGCTCTAGCACAGATACGCAGTATTTT	CASSKTSSSTDTQYF
TRBV6-1	TRBJ2-1	TRBD2	once	TGTGCCAGCAGTGTTGGAGGACTAGCGGGAGAGGATGAGCAGTTCTTC	CASSVGGLAGEDEQFF
TRBV23-1	TRBJ2-7	-	-	TGCGCCAGCAGTCAATCCCCCGGAAGGGTTGTCTACGAGCAGTACTTC	CASSQSPGRVVYEQYF
TRBV9	TRBJ1-5	TRBD1	-	TGTGCCAGCAGTGGGACAGGGGATCAGCCCCAGCATTTT	CASSGTGDQPQHF
TRBV4-1	TRBJ2-1	TRBD2	-	TGCGCCAGCAGCCACGGTAGCGGGAAGATCTACAATGAGCAGTTCTTC	CASSHGSGKIYNEQFF
TRBV20-1	TRBJ2-1	-	-	TGCAGTGCTTCGAAGGGCAATGAGCAGTTCTTC	CSASKGNEQFF
TRBV28	TRBJ2-1	TRBD2	-	TGTGCCAGCAGTTTTTCCAGCAGCGGGAGTTCCACCTACAATGAGCAGTTCTTC	CASSFSSSGSSTYNEQFF
TRBV5-1	TRBJ2-5	-	-	TGCGCCAGCACCTCGACCTCGACGCAAGAGACCCAGTACTTC	CASTSTSTQETQYF
TRBV7-9	TRBJ2-1	TRBD1	-	TGTGCCAGCAGCCCGGAAGGGACAGGACCGGATGAGCAGTTCTTC	CASSPEGTGPDEQFF
TRBV5-1	TRBJ1-4	-	-	TGCGCCAGCAGTTGGACGGGTAATGAAAAACTGTTTTTT	CASSWTGNEKLFF
TRBV29-1	TRBJ1-4	-	-	TGCAGCGGCTTGGGCGGTAATGAAAAACTGTTTTTT	CSGLGGNEKLFF
TRBV7-2	TRBJ2-1	-	-	TGTGCCAGCAGCTTAGTAGGGGGGTACTCCTACAATGAGCAGTTCTTC	CASSLVGGYSYNEQFF
TRBV19	TRBJ2-1	TRBD2	-	TGTGCCAGTAGTATGGGGTTGCGGGGGAGCTCCTACAATGAGCAGTTCTTC	CASSMGLRGSSYNEQFF
TRBV6-6	TRBJ2-3	-	few	TGTGCCAGCAGTTCATCGACAGGACTTAGGGCAGATACGCAGTATTTT	CASSSSTGLRADTQYF
TRBV18	TRBJ2-1	-	-	TGTGCCAGCTCATTGCGGACAGAGGCCAATGAGCAGTTCTTC	CASSLRTEANEQFF
TRBV25-1	TRBJ1-4	-	-	TGTGCCAGCAGTGAAATTGGGTCTGCAACTAATGAAAAACTGTTTTTT	CASSEIGSATNEKLFF
TRBV30	TRBJ1-5	-	-	TGTGCCTGGAATAAGGGTAGCTATCAGCCCCAGCATTTT	CAWNKGSYQPQHF
TRBV28	TRBJ2-1	TRBD2	-	TGTGCCAGCAGTACGGGACTAGCGGGCCGTAACAATGAGCAGTTCTTC	CASSTGLAGRNNEQFF
TRBV29-1	TRBJ2-2	-	-	TGCAGCGCTATAACGGGCGGCACCGGGGAGCTGTTTTTT	CSAITGGTGELFF
TRBV10-3	TRBJ2-1	-	-	TGTGCCACCGGGACAATGGAGAACAATGAGCAGTTCTTC	CATGTMENNEQFF
TRBV6-1	TRBJ1-5	TRBD1	-	TGTGCCAGCAGTGGGACAGGGTCGACCTATAGCAATCAGCCCCAGCATTTT	CASSGTGSTYSNQPQHF
TRBV7-2	TRBJ2-1	TRBD2	-	TGTGCCAGCAGCTTACTCGGGACTAGCGGGAATAGTGAGCAGTTCTTC	CASSLLGTSGNSEQFF
TRBV7-8	TRBJ1-4	-	-	TGTGCCAGCATGGGGGGTCTGAATGAAAAACTGTTTTTT	CASMGGLNEKLFF
TRBV28	TRBJ1-3	TRBD1	-	TGTGCCAGTGTAGACAGGGGCTCAGGAAACACCATATATTTT	CASVDRGSGNTIYF
TRBV30	TRBJ1-1	-	-	TGTGCCTGGAGTGTAAAGGTGGGGACTGAAGCTTTCTTT	CAWSVKVGTEAFF
TRBV27	TRBJ2-5	-	-	TGTGCCAGCAGTCCAGACCTCCAAGAGACCCAGTACTTC	CASSPDLQETQYF